A selection of T cell receptor beta chains follows, all from one sample in a study of OX40 agonist ivuxolimab in advanced cancers. Data came from immunoSEQ multiplex PCR; TCRdb stores just in-frame clones and leaves some out. Of tens of thousands of clones listed, 80% to 90% are singletons. This specimen was CD4+ or CD8+ T cells sorted from blood, taken in a trial of the OX40 agonist ivuxolimab. Receptors were obtained from an adult with an advanced solid tumor such as melanoma, head and neck, liver or kidney cancer. Both conserved end residues are part of each CDR3. A D gene is named only where the DNA matches it firmly. The size field is filled for only some rows; it gives once, few, many or a size class.

-,TRBV28,TRBD1,TRBJ2-6,TGTGCCAGCAGTCCCGGACAGGGGAGCTCTGGGGCCAACGTCCTGACTTTC,CASSPGQGSSGANVLTF
-,TRBV11-2,-,TRBJ2-5,TGTGCCAGCAGTTATGACGAGACCCAGTACTTC,CASSYDETQYF
-,TRBV30,-,TRBJ2-7,TGTGCTTGCAGGGAGTTGGACGAGCAGTACTTC,CACRELDEQYF
-,TRBV6-5,-,TRBJ1-5,TGTGCCAGCAGTTACGGGGTTCGGCAGCCCCAGCATTTT,CASSYGVRQPQHF
-,TRBV5-1,-,TRBJ2-2,TGCGCCAGCAGCTTGCCCCGTGACAGCGGGGAGCTGTTTTTT,CASSLPRDSGELFF
-,TRBV2,TRBD1,TRBJ1-2,TGTGCCAGCAGGACAGGGGGCTATGGCTACACCTTC,CASRTGGYGYTF
once,TRBV19,TRBD2,TRBJ2-7,TGTGCCAGTAGTTTTGGGACTAGGAGCGAGGAGCAGTACTTC,CASSFGTRSEEQYF
-,TRBV6-4,TRBD1,TRBJ1-5,TGTGCCAGCAGTTTATCCCAGGGGGCCCAGCCCCAGCATTTT,CASSLSQGAQPQHF
-,TRBV10-3,TRBD2,TRBJ2-5,TGTGCCACGAGGCGAGGAGCGGGAGAGGCTGAGACCCAGTACTTC,CATRRGAGEAETQYF
once,TRBV7-8,TRBD1,TRBJ2-5,TGTGCCAGCAGCTCACAGGGGGCAGGGGAGACCCAGTACTTC,CASSSQGAGETQYF
-,TRBV11-2,-,TRBJ1-4,TGTGCCAGCAGCTACAGGACGGCAACTAATGAAAAACTGTTTTTT,CASSYRTATNEKLFF
-,TRBV10-3,TRBD1,TRBJ2-7,TGTGCCATCTCCCGGGACAGGGGCTACGAGCAGTACTTC,CAISRDRGYEQYF
-,TRBV6-1,TRBD2,TRBJ2-7,TGTGCCAGCAGTGAGACTAGCGGGAGATTCGAGCAGTACTTC,CASSETSGRFEQYF
-,TRBV6-1,TRBD1,TRBJ2-7,TGTGCCAGCACCTCGGGACAGACGTTTTACGAGCAGTACTTC,CASTSGQTFYEQYF
-,TRBV5-4,TRBD2,TRBJ2-7,TGTGCCAGCAGCTTGGACCTAGCGGGAGCAGGGTACGAGCAGTACTTC,CASSLDLAGAGYEQYF
-,TRBV4-2,-,TRBJ1-3,TGTGCCAGCACCAAGGCGGGGGGGGCTGGAAACACCATATATTTT,CASTKAGGAGNTIYF
-,TRBV6-6,TRBD2,TRBJ2-5,TGTGCCAGCAGACCTACTAGCGGGAGAGAGACCCAGTACTTC,CASRPTSGRETQYF
-,TRBV7-9,TRBD2,TRBJ2-5,TGTGCCAGCAGCTTAGTTCGGGCGGGAGGGGAGACCCAGTACTTC,CASSLVRAGGETQYF
-,TRBV10-1,TRBD1,TRBJ2-3,TGCGCCAGCAGCCGGGACAGCCCCACAGATACGCAGTATTTT,CASSRDSPTDTQYF
-,TRBV5-1,-,TRBJ1-1,TGCGCCAGCTCGGGACGGGGCCTGAACACTGAAGCTTTCTTT,CASSGRGLNTEAFF
-,TRBV10-3,-,TRBJ1-2,TGTGCCATCAGTGAGCCCGAAGGATTAAGCTATGGCTACACCTTC,CAISEPEGLSYGYTF
-,TRBV19,-,TRBJ1-5,TGTGCCAGTAGTTCCCGCTCGGGGGGGCAGCCCCAGCATTTT,CASSSRSGGQPQHF
-,TRBV19,-,TRBJ2-1,TGTGCCAGTATATCCACGGGGGCGGGGAATGAGCAGTTCTTC,CASISTGAGNEQFF
-,TRBV7-6,TRBD1,TRBJ2-7,TGTGCCAGCAGCTTAAGGTCAGGGGGTGCCTACGAGCAGTACTTC,CASSLRSGGAYEQYF
-,TRBV10-1,-,TRBJ2-1,TGCGCCAGCAGTGAAGGGATTCTGGTCAATGAGCAGTTCTTC,CASSEGILVNEQFF
-,TRBV30,-,TRBJ2-1,TGTGCCTGGAGTGTACCGGGGCCCCATGAGCAGTTCTTC,CAWSVPGPHEQFF
-,TRBV9,-,TRBJ2-7,TGTGCCAGCAGCGTAACCTTCGTTGCCTACGAGCAGTACTTC,CASSVTFVAYEQYF
-,TRBV10-3,TRBD2,TRBJ2-1,TGTGCCATCAGTGCGATAGCGGGAGTGTCCTACAATGAGCAGTTCTTC,CAISAIAGVSYNEQFF
-,TRBV21-1,-,TRBJ1-2,TGTGCCAGCAGCCCAGACACACGGGGCTATGGCTACACCTTC,CASSPDTRGYGYTF
few,TRBV25-1,-,TRBJ2-6,TGTGCCAGCAGTGAACCCCAGGGCTCTGGGGCCAACGTCCTGACTTTC,CASSEPQGSGANVLTF
-,TRBV7-9,-,TRBJ2-5,TGTGCCGGCAGCTTAGGAAGGAACGCTCGGGTGGGGAGAGAGACCCAGTACTTC,CAGSLGRNARVGRETQYF
-,TRBV10-3,TRBD1,TRBJ2-2,TGTGCCATCAGAATGGACAGGAGGACCGGGGAGCTGTTTTTT,CAIRMDRRTGELFF
-,TRBV7-9,-,TRBJ2-2,TGTGCCAGCGGGGGACGGACGGGGGAGCTGTTTTTT,CASGGRTGELFF
-,TRBV18,-,TRBJ1-1,TGTGCCAGCTCACCCTATAACAGGGTCGACACTGAAGCTTTCTTT,CASSPYNRVDTEAFF
-,TRBV28,-,TRBJ1-4,TGTGCCAGCAGTCCCCGTGCAGGGATGGAAGAAAAACTGTTTTTT,CASSPRAGMEEKLFF
-,TRBV7-2,-,TRBJ1-5,TGTGCCAGCAGTCAAAGTCAGGTACAGCCCCAGCATTTT,CASSQSQVQPQHF
-,TRBV19,-,TRBJ2-5,TGTGCCAGTAGTGTTAACAGCGGGCCGGAGACCCAGTACTTC,CASSVNSGPETQYF
-,TRBV5-5,-,TRBJ2-7,TGTGCCAGCAGCTCGAATCCTGCTAAGTACGAGCAGTACTTC,CASSSNPAKYEQYF
-,TRBV2,-,TRBJ2-2,TGTGCCAGCAGTGACCCTCGAGGATCCGGGGAGCTGTTTTTT,CASSDPRGSGELFF
-,TRBV9,-,TRBJ2-3,TGTGCCAGCAGCTCCCGGTCAGCAGATACGCAGTATTTT,CASSSRSADTQYF
-,TRBV18,TRBD1,TRBJ2-1,TGTGCCAGCTCACCACCGAACAGGGGATCCTACAATGAGCAGTTCTTC,CASSPPNRGSYNEQFF
-,TRBV6-5,-,TRBJ1-2,TGTGCCAGCAGTTACTCCAGGGGTGAAGTCTATGGCTACACCTTC,CASSYSRGEVYGYTF
-,TRBV28,TRBD1,TRBJ2-5,TGTGCCAGCAGTTTTGGGGGACAGGGGGGAGAGACCCAGTACTTC,CASSFGGQGGETQYF
-,TRBV18,TRBD1,TRBJ2-7,TGTGCCAGCTCACCACCGGGACAGGGGTTCCACGAGCAGTACTTC,CASSPPGQGFHEQYF
-,TRBV19,-,TRBJ1-2,TGTGCCAGTAGCGACTCAATGGACTTCCCGCGAATTGGCTACACCTTC,CASSDSMDFPRIGYTF
-,TRBV11-2,-,TRBJ1-2,TGTGCCAGCAGCTTAGCTGATGCAGGGGCCAGCTATGGCTACACCTTC,CASSLADAGASYGYTF
once,TRBV9,-,TRBJ1-2,TGTGCCAGCACCGCCTCTGTGGATGCTGCCTATGGCTACACCTTC,CASTASVDAAYGYTF
-,TRBV30,TRBD1,TRBJ1-2,TGTGCCTACAGGGGGCGACCTCCTAACTATGGCTACACCTTC,CAYRGRPPNYGYTF
-,TRBV10-3,-,TRBJ2-7,TGTGCCATCAGTGAGTGGGCAGGGACCTACGAGCAGTACTTC,CAISEWAGTYEQYF
-,TRBV10-3,-,TRBJ1-2,TGTGCCATCAGGCGCGGAGCTAACTATGGCTACACCTTC,CAIRRGANYGYTF
-,TRBV7-2,-,TRBJ2-1,TGTGCCAGCAGCTTAGGTGTATCGTTCGGAGAGCAGTTCTTC,CASSLGVSFGEQFF
-,TRBV30,-,TRBJ2-7,TGTGCCTGGAGTTCCGGGGTACACTACGAGCAGTACTTC,CAWSSGVHYEQYF